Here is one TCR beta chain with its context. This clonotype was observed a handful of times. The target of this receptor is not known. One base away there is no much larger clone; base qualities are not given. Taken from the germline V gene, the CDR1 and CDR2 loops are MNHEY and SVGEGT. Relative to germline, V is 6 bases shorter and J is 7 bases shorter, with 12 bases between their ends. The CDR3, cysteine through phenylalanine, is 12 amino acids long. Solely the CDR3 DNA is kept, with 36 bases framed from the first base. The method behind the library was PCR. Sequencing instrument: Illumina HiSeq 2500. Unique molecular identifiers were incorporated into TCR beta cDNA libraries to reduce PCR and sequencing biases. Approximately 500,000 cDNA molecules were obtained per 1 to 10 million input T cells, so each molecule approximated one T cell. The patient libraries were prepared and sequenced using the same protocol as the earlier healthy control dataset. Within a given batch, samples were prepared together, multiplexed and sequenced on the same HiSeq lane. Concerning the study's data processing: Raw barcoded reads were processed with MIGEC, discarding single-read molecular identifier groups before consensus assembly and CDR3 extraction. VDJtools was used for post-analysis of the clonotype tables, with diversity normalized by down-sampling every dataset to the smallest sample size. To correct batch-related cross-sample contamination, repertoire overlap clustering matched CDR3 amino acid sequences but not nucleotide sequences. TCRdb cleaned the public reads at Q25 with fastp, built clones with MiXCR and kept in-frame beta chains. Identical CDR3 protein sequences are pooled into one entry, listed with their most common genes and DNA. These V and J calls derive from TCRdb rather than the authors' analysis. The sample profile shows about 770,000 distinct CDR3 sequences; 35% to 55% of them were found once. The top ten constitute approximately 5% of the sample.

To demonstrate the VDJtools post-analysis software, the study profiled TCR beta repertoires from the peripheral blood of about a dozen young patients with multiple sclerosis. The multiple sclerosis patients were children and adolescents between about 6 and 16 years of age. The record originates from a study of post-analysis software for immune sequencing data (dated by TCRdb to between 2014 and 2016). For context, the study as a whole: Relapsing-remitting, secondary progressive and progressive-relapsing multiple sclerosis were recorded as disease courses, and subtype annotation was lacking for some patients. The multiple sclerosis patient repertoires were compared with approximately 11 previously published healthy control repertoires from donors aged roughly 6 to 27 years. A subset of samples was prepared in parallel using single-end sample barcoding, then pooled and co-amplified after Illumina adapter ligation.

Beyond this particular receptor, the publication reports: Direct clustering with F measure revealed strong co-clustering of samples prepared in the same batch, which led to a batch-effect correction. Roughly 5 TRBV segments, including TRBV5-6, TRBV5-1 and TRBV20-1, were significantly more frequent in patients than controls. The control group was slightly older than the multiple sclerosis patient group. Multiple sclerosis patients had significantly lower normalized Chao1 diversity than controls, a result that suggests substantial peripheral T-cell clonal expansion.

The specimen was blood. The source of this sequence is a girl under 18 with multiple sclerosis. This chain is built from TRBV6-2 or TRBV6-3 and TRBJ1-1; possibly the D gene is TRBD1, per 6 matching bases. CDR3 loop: CASRPRTDEAFF. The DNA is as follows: TGTGCCAGCAGGCCCAGGACAGATGAAGCTTTCTTT.